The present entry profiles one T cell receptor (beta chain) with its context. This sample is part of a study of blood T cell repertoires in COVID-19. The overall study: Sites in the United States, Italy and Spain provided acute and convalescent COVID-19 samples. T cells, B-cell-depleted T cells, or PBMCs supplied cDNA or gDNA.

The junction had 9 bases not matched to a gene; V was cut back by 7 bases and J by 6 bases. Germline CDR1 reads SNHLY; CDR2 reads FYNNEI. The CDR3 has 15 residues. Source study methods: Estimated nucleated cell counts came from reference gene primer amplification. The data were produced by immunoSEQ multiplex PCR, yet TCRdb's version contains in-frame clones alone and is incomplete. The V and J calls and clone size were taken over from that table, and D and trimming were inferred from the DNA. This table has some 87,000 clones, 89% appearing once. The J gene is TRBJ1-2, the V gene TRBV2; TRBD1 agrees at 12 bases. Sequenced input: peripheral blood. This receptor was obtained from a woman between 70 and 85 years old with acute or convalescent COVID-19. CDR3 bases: TGTGCCAGCAACCAGATCCGGGACAGGGGGCATGGCTACACCTTC. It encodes CASNQIRDRGHGYTF.